This T cell receptor beta chain was identified in a study of T cells expressing NK-cell markers. Study details: The TCR beta repertoires originated in sorted CD3+CD56+NKG2C+, CD3+CD56+NKG2C- and CD3+CD56-NKG2C+ T cells. Seven donors tested HCMV-seropositive and one tested seronegative among the eight sequenced. Whole-study findings and limits: Where a handful of donors were concerned, these clonotypes also led the CD3+CD56-NKG2C+ fraction.

5'RACE template switching built TCR beta cDNA with unique molecular identifiers. TCRdb reprocessed the 5' RACE reads and stores each CDR3 protein as one record, lacking DNA. Found here are a few hundred thousand distinct CDR3 sequences; the top ten clones hold about 1.5%. As concerns this clonotype: Its target is unknown.

The length of the CDR3 is 15 residues. The germline V gene encodes CDR1 SGHAT and CDR2 FQNNGV. The chain employs TRBV11-2 and TRBJ1-3; no DNA is available, so the TRBD1 call from TCRdb remains unchecked. This receptor was obtained from a woman between 45 and 60 years old in good health. The sequencing input was blood T cells: a sorted CD56 or NKG2C T cell subset, CD4+ or CD8+ T cells, or bulk PBMC T cells (not recorded which). CDR3 loop: CASRQPGQGGNTIYF.